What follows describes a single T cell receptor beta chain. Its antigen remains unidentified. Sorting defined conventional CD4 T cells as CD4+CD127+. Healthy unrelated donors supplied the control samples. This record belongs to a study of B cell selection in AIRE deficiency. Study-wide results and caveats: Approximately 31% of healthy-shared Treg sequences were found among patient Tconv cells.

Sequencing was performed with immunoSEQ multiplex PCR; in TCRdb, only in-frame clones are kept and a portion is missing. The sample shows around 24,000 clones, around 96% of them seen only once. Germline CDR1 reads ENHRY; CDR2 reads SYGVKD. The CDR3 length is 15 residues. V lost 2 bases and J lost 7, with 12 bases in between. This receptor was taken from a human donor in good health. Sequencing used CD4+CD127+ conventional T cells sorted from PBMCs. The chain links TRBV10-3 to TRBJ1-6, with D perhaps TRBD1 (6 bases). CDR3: CAISESGRGNSPLHF. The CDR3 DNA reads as TGTGCCATCAGTGAGAGTGGTAGGGGGAATTCACCCCTCCACTTT.